A single sample is the source of the 22 T cell receptor beta chains below, sequenced in a study of CD8+CD57+ T cells in acquired aplastic anemia. CDR3 and TCR beta VDJ profiling relied on genomic DNA as the template. From the reads, TCRdb called clonotypes with MiXCR, one entry per CDR3 protein. The repertoire holds a few hundred thousand distinct CDR3 sequences, around 72% seen once, with 4% in the top ten. The sequencing sample was made of sorted CD4+, CD8+, or CD8+CD57+ T cells (not recorded which) from PBMCs. The origin of the receptors is a human donor in good health, serving as a control.

The chain carries TRBV5-4 and TRBJ1-6; D unclear. This CDR3 contains 14 residues. V was shortened by 4 bases and J by 9 bases, with 14 bases between the two germline ends. In germline, CDR1 is SGHNT, CDR2 YYREEE (reference sequence). CDR3 protein: CASSRHGVGSPLHF. The CDR3 coding sequence is TGTGCCAGCAGCCGTCACGGGGTAGGTTCACCCCTCCACTTT.

The chain is built from TRBV7-3 and TRBJ2-5; D gene ambiguous. V lost 5 bases, J lost 12 bases, and 13 bases lay in between. The germline gives CDR1 SGHTA, CDR2 FQGTGA. This CDR3 is 11 amino acids long. The CDR3 protein is CASSPGEPKYF. CDR3 nucleotide sequence: TGTGCCAGCAGCCCTGGTGAGCCCAAGTACTTC.

J is TRBJ1-1 and V is TRBV5-6; D is unclear. From germline, CDR1 is SGHDT and CDR2 YYEEEE. The CDR3 has 15 amino acids. Trimming removed 2 bases from V and 1 base from J, with 12 bases in between. The DNA of the CDR3 is TGTGCCAGCAGCTTAGGGAGGGCGACGAACACTGAAGCTTTCTTT. Translation: CASSLGRATNTEAFF. Together with reference TRBV5-6 and TRBJ1-1, the CDR3 gives the full variable domain: DAGVTQSPTHLIKTRGQQVTLRCSPKSGHDTVSWYQQALGQGPQFIFQYYEEEERQRGNFPDRFSGHQFPNYSSELNVNALLLGDSALYLCASSLGRATNTEAFFGQGTRLTVV.

Many counts were recorded for this clonotype. The chain employs TRBV5-1 and TRBJ1-3; no definite D call. Looked up from germline, CDR1 is SGHRS and CDR2 is YFSETQ. The CDR3 spans 14 residues. The V gene lost 4 bases and the J gene lost 3 bases, with 11 bases spanning the gap. CDR3 protein: CASSGRTDGNTIYF. Here the CDR3 DNA reads TGCGCCAGCAGCGGACGGACGGATGGAAACACCATATATTTT.

J is TRBJ2-5 and V is TRBV6-1; the match to TRBD2 covers 11 bases. V dropped 6 bases and J dropped 5; count of bases not matched to a gene: 5. The germline CDR1 and CDR2 sequences are MNHNS and SASEGT. CDR3 length equals 14 residues. The CDR3 reads CASRQGTSGETQYF. The CDR3 bases are TGTGCCAGCAGGCAAGGGACTAGCGGTGAGACCCAGTACTTC.

The chain recombines TRBV6-1 with TRBJ1-2; the match to TRBD1 covers 9 bases. This CDR3 has 16 residues. CDR1 is MNHNS, CDR2 SASEGT, per germline. J lost 0 bases, V lost 7 bases, and 9 bases had no gene match. The CDR3: CASKPGQGIPNYGYTF. CDR3 DNA: TGTGCCAGCAAACCGGGACAGGGAATTCCTAACTATGGCTACACCTTC.

This clonotype was detected ten times or more. The chain links TRBV10-3 to TRBJ1-1; tentative D call: TRBD1 (6 bases). The germline V and J ends were trimmed by 2 bases and 2 bases, with 9 bases remaining between them. The CDR3 runs to 14 residues. Germline V gene sequence: CDR1 ENHRY, CDR2 SYGVKD. CDR3 amino acids: CAISEPGENTEAFF. The CDR3 DNA is TGTGCCATCAGTGAGCCAGGGGAAAACACTGAAGCTTTCTTT.

The chain has TRBV9 and TRBJ2-2, with TRBD2 matching 10 bases. The CDR3 is 15 amino acids. Trimming removed 3 bases from V and 15 bases from J; junction bases left unmatched: 14. CDR1 is SGDLS and CDR2 is YYNGEE in the germline V gene. CDR3 bases: TGTGCCAGCAGCGGGACGGCTAGCGGGGGCGGGGCGATGTTTTTT. It encodes CASSGTASGGGAMFF.

This clonotype has at least ten counts. This chain links TRBV6-2 or TRBV6-3 with TRBJ2-1; either TRBD1 or TRBD2 may supply D (5 bases each). Trimming took 5 bases from V and 0 from J, leaving 11 bases between them. The length of the CDR3 is 15 residues. Per germline, CDR1 MNHEY and CDR2 SVGEGT. The CDR3 is CASSRPGTSYNEQFF. The CDR3 DNA reads as TGTGCCAGCAGTCGACCCGGGACCTCCTACAATGAGCAGTTCTTC.

Ten or more counts support this clonotype. The chain recombines TRBV5-6 with TRBJ1-2; D ambiguous. The CDR3 covers 14 residues. Germline CDR1 reads SGHDT; CDR2 reads YYEEEE. The V gene lost 0 bases and the J gene lost 2 bases, with 8 bases spanning the gap. This chain's CDR3 is CASSLGVGNYGYTF. The CDR3 DNA is TGTGCCAGCAGCTTGGGAGTAGGGAACTATGGCTACACCTTC.

The chain joins TRBV10-3 to TRBJ2-1; 15 positions match TRBD2. The V and J ends lost 10 bases and 12 bases, in that order; junction bases with no gene match: 10. CDR3 length equals 14 residues. Germline loops: CDR1 ENHRY, CDR2 SYGVKD. DNA of the CDR3: TGTGCCAGCAGGGGACTAGCGGGGGGCTATGGGCAGTTCTTC. The encoded protein is CASRGLAGGYGQFF.

This clonotype was seen repeatedly, ten times or more. The chain carries TRBV4-3 and TRBJ2-6; TRBD1 is a possible D gene (6 bases). Per the germline V gene, CDR1 is LGHNA and CDR2 is YSLEER. The V end was cut by 0 bases, the J end by 0 bases, with 15 bases between. The CDR3 loop spans 19 amino acids. In DNA form, the CDR3 reads TGCGCCAGCAGCCAAGATTTGGGGGCGTCCTTCTCTGGGGCCAACGTCCTGACTTTC. As protein: CASSQDLGASFSGANVLTF.

Concerning this clonotype itself: The DNA is omitted, as the CDR3 cannot be located on it reliably, and the CDR3 follows TCRdb's listing. The chain carries TRBV5-4 and TRBJ2-3. The CDR3 has 16 amino acids, counting both end residues. CDR1 is SGHNT, CDR2 YYREEE, per germline (reference sequence). This CDR3 is CARYLCTVVYTDTQYF.

The chain recombines TRBV20-1 with TRBJ2-1; D remains unclear. V was shortened by 3 bases and J by 4 bases, with 10 bases between the two germline ends. CDR3 length: 13 residues. Germline values: CDR1 DFQATT, CDR2 SNEGSKA (reference sequence). CDR3 DNA: TGCAGTGCTAGGGGTCGCCTATACAATGAGCAGTTCTTC. Translating it yields CSARGRLYNEQFF.

Comment on this clonotype: The conserved final phenylalanine or tryptophan is absent from the CDR3, which likely points to a read error. It is unclear where the CDR3 begins or ends on the DNA, so no DNA is shown, and the CDR3 is as TCRdb lists it. The chain recombines TRBV9 with TRBJ2-7; the table's D gene call, TRBD1, was not cross checked with the DNA. CDR1 and CDR2 (germline): SGDLS, YYNGEE. The CDR3 is 13 amino acids in total, end residues counted. The CDR3 here is CASSGDRICGKYI.

The chain couples TRBV7-6 to TRBJ2-2; 13 bases fit TRBD2. After removal of 5 bases from V and 4 bases from J, the junction contained 10 bases not matched to a gene. Germline V gives CDR1 SGHVS, CDR2 FNYEAQ. The CDR3 sequence is 18 residues long. CDR3 coding DNA: TGTGCCAGCAGCGACGGACTAGCGGGGGACCACACCACCGGGGAGCTGTTTTTT. Protein product: CASSDGLAGDHTTGELFF.

Comment on this clonotype: At one end the junction does not follow the germline gene, possibly because of a read error. The chain employs TRBV9 and TRBJ2-5, with 8 bases lining up with TRBD1. Germline CDR1 reads SGDLS; CDR2 reads YYNGEE. The CDR3 totals 15 residues. CDR3 coding DNA: TGTGCCACCAGCGGGCGGGGACAGGTGCGAGAGACCCAGTACTTC. Translated: CATSGRGQVRETQYF.

The J gene is TRBJ1-2, the V gene TRBV9; tentative D call: TRBD1 (5 bases). Between the trimmed V and J ends, which lost 0 bases and 6 bases, there was a span of 21 bases. CDR1 and CDR2 (germline): SGDLS, YYNGEE. This CDR3 contains 17 residues. The chain's CDR3 is CASSVGSSLQGDDGYTF. The CDR3 nucleotides read TGTGCCAGCAGCGTAGGGTCGTCCCTCCAGGGAGACGATGGCTACACCTTC. Filled out from reference TRBV9 and TRBJ1-2, the complete variable domain reads DSGVTQTPKHLITATGQRVTLRCSPRSGDLSVYWYQQSLDQGLQFLIQYYNGEERAKGNILERFSAQQFPDLHSELNLSSLELGDSALYFCASSVGSSLQGDDGYTFGSGTRLTVV.

This clonotype was counted between two and nine times. The chain employs TRBV29-1 and TRBJ2-3; 7 nucleotides match TRBD2. Germline-derived CDR1 and CDR2 are SQVTM and ANQGSEA. Germline trimming cut 6 bases from V and 2 bases from J; bases unmatched to any gene: 5. The CDR3 has 13 residues. The CDR3 nucleotides are TGCAGCGTGGTGGGGGGGGACACAGATACGCAGTATTTT. Amino acids: CSVVGGDTDTQYF.

This rearrangement joins TRBV20-1 to TRBJ1-6, with no clear D. Trimming cost V 1 base and J 11 bases, with 15 bases left between them. Germline V gives CDR1 DFQATT, CDR2 SNEGSKA (reference sequence). This CDR3 is built from 14 residues. This CDR3 reads CSARVLWSDAPLHF. The CDR3 bases are TGCAGTGCTAGAGTCCTCTGGTCAGATGCACCCCTCCACTTT.

This clonotype was picked up one time. Its ends do not fully match the called genes, so a read error is possible. The V call is TRBV9, the J call TRBJ1-2; D is unresolved. The length of the CDR3 is 15 residues. The germline CDR1 and CDR2 sequences are SGDLS and YYNGEE. The chain's CDR3 is CASSEEGSPKYGYTF. The CDR3 DNA reads TGTGCCAGCAGCGAGGAGGGCAGTCCTAAATATGGCTACACCTTC.

The chain employs TRBV9 and TRBJ2-5; D tentatively reads TRBD1 or TRBD2 (5 bases each). V was clipped by 6 bases and J by 5 bases, with 29 bases between them. Germline CDR1 SGDLS, CDR2 YYNGEE. This CDR3 region has 18 residues. DNA for the CDR3: TGTGCCAGCACCGACAGACTACCGATCACCCTTCCACGGGAGACCCAGTACTTC. The encoded protein is CASTDRLPITLPRETQYF.